The entry below describes one TCR beta chain. Its matching antigen is unknown. This entry belongs to a study of cytomegalovirus exposure and HLA in healthy donors. In the PCR, 60 Vbeta and 13 Jbeta primers were used. Authors' data handling: Later reanalysis found 80 million or so unique TCR beta chains, around 11 million of them shared. The data were produced by immunoSEQ multiplex PCR, yet TCRdb's version contains in-frame clones alone and is incomplete. The V and J calls and the clone size are those of that table, but D and trimming were determined from the DNA. The top ten hold 2.5% to 3.5% of the sample, which has approximately 88,000 clones, 55% to 75% seen once. Study findings and constraints: A later analysis, which compared TCR beta chains of equal frequency, found the HLA-associated ones more clonally expanded. Another analysis was done later, and it associated 15,000 to 20,000 TCR beta sequences with HLA alleles at 0.05 false discovery rate. Evidence from a later analysis indicated that most CMV-associated TCR beta chains looked HLA-restricted.

The germline gives CDR1 SGHRS, CDR2 YFSETQ. The CDR3 has 14 amino acids. Losses at the gene ends were 2 bases for V and 2 bases for J; bases not matched to a gene: 1. This clonotype was sampled from a man in his 60s in good health and CMV-seronegative. This chain connects TRBV5-1 to TRBJ1-3, with TRBD1 identical over 7 bases. Sequencing used PBMCs. CDR3 in amino acids: CASSLQGTGNTIYF. In DNA form, the CDR3 reads TGCGCCAGCAGCTTACAGGGGACTGGAAACACCATATATTTT.